This T cell receptor beta chain was sequenced during a study of CD8+ T cells in alopecia areata. Trimming took 4 bases from V and 9 from J; bases not matched to a gene: 9. This CDR3 comprises 14 residues. CDR1 is SGHRS, CDR2 YFSETQ, per germline. Regarding treatment: oral pan-JAK inhibitor, 5-10 mg twice daily. Extraction and reverse transcription of RNA yielded cDNA as the sequencing template. The repertoire was sequenced with immunoSEQ multiplex PCR; TCRdb's copy has only in-frame clones and lacks some. The sample holds about 210,000 clones, approximately 38% seen once. This clonotype was obtained from a human donor with alopecia areata. The specimen comprised CD4+ T cells sorted from blood, sampled at approximately week 34, from a patient treated with tofacitinib. V usage is TRBV5-1 and J usage is TRBJ2-3; TRBD1 matches at 9 bases. In DNA form, the CDR3 reads TGCGCCAGCAGCCCGGACACAACAGGGGGCACGCAGTATTTT. Protein product: CASSPDTTGGTQYF.